This TCR beta chain was recovered during a study of shared clonotypes between healthy human individuals. Per the germline V gene, CDR1 is MGHDK and CDR2 is SYGVNS. The V segment lost 5 bases and the J segment 9 bases; nucleotides outside the gene matches: 4. The CDR3 loop spans 13 amino acids. Data came from immunoSEQ multiplex PCR; TCRdb stores just in-frame clones and leaves some out. The table shows about 1.1 million clones, with 60% to 85% occurring only once. The V gene is TRBV25-1, the J gene TRBJ1-1; 12 bases are a match to TRBD1. Sequenced: memory CD4+ T cells from PBMCs. Specified subset: CD45RA-negative fraction. This receptor was taken from a man younger than 35 in good health. Some clones in this sample may be carry-over from other donors' samples. DNA for the CDR3: TGTGCCAGCAGTATGGGACAGGGGGCACAAGCTTTCTTT. Its protein is CASSMGQGAQAFF. Together with reference TRBV25-1 and TRBJ1-1, the CDR3 gives the full variable domain: EADIYQTPRYLVIGTGKKITLECSQTMGHDKMYWYQQDPGMELHLIHYSYGVNSTEKGDLSSESTVSRIRTEHFPLTLESARPSHTSQYLCASSMGQGAQAFFGQGTRLTVV.